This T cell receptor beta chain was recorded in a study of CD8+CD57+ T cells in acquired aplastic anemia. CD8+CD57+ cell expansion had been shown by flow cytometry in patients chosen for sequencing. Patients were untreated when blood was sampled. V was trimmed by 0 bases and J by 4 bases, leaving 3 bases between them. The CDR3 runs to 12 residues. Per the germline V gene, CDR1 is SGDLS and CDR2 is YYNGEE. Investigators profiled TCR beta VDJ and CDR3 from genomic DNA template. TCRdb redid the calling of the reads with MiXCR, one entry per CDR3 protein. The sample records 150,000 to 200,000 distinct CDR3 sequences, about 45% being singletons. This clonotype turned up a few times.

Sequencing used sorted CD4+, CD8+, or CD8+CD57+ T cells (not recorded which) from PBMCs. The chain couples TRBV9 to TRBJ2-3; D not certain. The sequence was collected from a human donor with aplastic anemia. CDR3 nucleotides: TGTGCCAGCAGCGTAGTTTCAGATACGCAGTATTTT. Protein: CASSVVSDTQYF.